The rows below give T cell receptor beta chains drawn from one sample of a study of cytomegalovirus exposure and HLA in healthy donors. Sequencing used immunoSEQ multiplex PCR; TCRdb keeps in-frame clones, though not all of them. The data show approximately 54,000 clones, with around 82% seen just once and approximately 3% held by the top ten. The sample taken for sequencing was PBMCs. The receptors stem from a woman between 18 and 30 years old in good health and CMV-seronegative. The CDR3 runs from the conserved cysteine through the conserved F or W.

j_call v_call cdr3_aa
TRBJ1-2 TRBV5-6 CASSPGQYGYTF
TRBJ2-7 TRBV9 CASSVATTDYEQYF
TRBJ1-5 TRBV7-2 CASSLVQGGQPQHF
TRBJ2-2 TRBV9 CASSVGRVNAELFF
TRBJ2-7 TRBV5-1 CASSLFSSGRSFPSYEQYF
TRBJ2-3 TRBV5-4 CASSQPAGGPGTDTQYF
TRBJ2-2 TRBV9 CASSVVLSASGTNTGELFF
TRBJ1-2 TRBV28 CASSTYSDYGYTF
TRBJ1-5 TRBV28 CASREGSGNQPQHF
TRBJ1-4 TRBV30 CACDRMGEKLFF
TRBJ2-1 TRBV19 CASTDRPYNEQFF
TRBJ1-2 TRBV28 CASSSPQVYGYTF
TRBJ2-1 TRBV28 CASSPGTPDLNEQFF
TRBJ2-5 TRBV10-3 CATPSGRRETQYF
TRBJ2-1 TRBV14 CASSPIAVTYNEQFF
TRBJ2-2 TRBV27 CASSSRLTSGDNTGELFF
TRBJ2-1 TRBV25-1 CASSEGSAYNEQFF
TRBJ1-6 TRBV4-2 CASSQGQGDSPLHF
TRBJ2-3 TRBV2 CAGTLRREGRGKGTDTQYF
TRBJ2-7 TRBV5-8 CASSWGGQGGYEQYF
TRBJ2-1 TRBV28 CASSPPLQGAKEFF
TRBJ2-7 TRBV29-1 CSVEDEDSGMGEQYF
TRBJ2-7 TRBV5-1 CASSFPAGQALSYEQYF
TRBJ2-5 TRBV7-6 CASSLAAGETQYF
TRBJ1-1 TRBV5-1 CASSGTGTSTEAFF
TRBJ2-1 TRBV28 CASSLRHLGRGDEQFF
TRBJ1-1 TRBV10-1 CASSEAAGANTEAFF
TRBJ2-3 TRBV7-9 CASSHPGDTQYF
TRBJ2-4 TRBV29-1 CSVAGTGEGKNIQYF
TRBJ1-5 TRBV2 CASSPGQGPWGNQPQHF
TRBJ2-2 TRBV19 CASRQGAGTGELFF
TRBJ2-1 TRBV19 CASSRTSSSHEQFF
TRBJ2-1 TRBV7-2 CASSLVISTSAVDNERFF
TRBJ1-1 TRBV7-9 CASSYSDTEAFF
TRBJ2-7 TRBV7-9 CASSQRGGSNYEQYF
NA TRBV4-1 CASSIRTSGSSYEQYF
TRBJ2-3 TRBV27 CASSFSRDTQYF
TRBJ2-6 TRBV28 CASTFFPRTGRGAGANGLTF
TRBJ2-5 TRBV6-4 CASSDRAGTGFQTQYF
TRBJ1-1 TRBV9 CASSVRGTGETEAFF
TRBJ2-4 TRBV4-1 CASSQDSGLAKNSQYF
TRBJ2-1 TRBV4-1 CAAGTYNEQFF
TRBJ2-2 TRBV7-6 CASSLKGLAGGPGGLFF
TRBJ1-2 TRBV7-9 CASSPDRGNNYGYTF
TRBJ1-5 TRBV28 CASSFGHRGGNQPQHF
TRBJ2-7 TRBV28 CAITGGYEQYF
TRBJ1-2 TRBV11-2 CASSLDTPGLTGLNYGYTF
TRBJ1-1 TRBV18 CASSPGFVAGTEAFF
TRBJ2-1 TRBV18 CASSPPGTAYNEQFF
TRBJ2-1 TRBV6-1 CASSDPVSGSGNEQFF
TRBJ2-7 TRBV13 CASSLDRGEWQYF
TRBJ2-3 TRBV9 CASSLGTSGGTDTQYF
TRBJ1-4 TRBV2 CASNRRGGASNEKLFF
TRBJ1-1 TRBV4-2 CASKRPGQGPLNTEAFF
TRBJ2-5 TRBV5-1 CASSLARTGGARGGETQYF
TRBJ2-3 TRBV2 CASSVFQGGTDTQYF
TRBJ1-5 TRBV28 CASSLFIRGRNQPQHF
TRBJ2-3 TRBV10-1 CASSSQGAPGTDTQYF
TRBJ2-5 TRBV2 CASNPLGGQETQYF
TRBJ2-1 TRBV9 CASSGTSGTYNEQFF